This T cell receptor beta chain appears in the sequencing data of a study of control samples from healthy donors and cancer patients. CDR3 length equals 14 residues. The V gene lost 1 base and the J gene lost 0 bases, with 4 bases spanning the gap. The V gene's germline CDR1 is PRHDT and CDR2 FYEKMQ (reference sequence). Measured with immunoSEQ multiplex PCR; TCRdb has only the in-frame clones, and not every one. The top ten clones hold 2% to 2.5% of a sample with 150,000 to 200,000 clones, around 92% of them seen once. What was sequenced was blood. The chain employs TRBV13 and TRBJ1-3, with D unresolved. The sequence was collected from a woman aged 40 to 55 in good health. The CDR3 sequence: CASSLVSSGNTIYF. The CDR3 DNA reads as TGTGCCAGCAGCTTAGTATCCTCTGGAAACACCATATATTTT.